This T cell receptor (beta chain) came from a study of blood T cell repertoires in COVID-19. The CDR3 consists of 15 residues. With 0 bases removed from V and 6 bases from J, the gap between germline ends came to 14 bases. The germline CDR1 and CDR2 sequences are KGHSH and LQKENI. TCRdb's table, derived via immunoSEQ multiplex PCR, lists solely in-frame clones and lacks some. Among almost 70,000 clones listed, roughly 73% were seen once. V is TRBV18 and J is TRBJ1-1; D remains ambiguous. Sequenced material: peripheral blood. The TCR was taken from a human donor in a cohort sampled during active COVID-19. CDR3 nucleotides: TGTGCCAGCTCACCACCAGAAGGTTGGCAGGCTGAAGCTTTCTTT. Its protein is CASSPPEGWQAEAFF.